Included here is one T cell receptor (beta chain) sequence, with context. Its cognate antigen is unknown. These data belong to a study of T cell repertoires in cytomegalovirus infection. TCRdb ran MiXCR on the reads and lists one entry per CDR3 protein. The sample includes 54,000 or so distinct CDR3 sequences, around 30% seen only once; the top ten take just under 70%. CDR3 size: 17 residues. The ends were cut back, 1 base at V and 8 bases at J, with 20 bases in the middle. Per the germline V gene, CDR1 is SGHVS and CDR2 is FQNEAQ. What was sequenced was PBMCs, sequenced either directly or after in vitro stimulation (not recorded which). The chain has TRBV7-8 and TRBJ1-4; tentative D call: TRBD1 (5 bases). The clonotype was recovered from a human donor in good health (CMV status not recorded). Some clones in this sample may be carry-over from other donors' samples. CDR3 sequence: CASSLVFQGIKREKLFF. CDR3 DNA: TGTGCCAGCAGCTTAGTATTTCAGGGCATAAAGAGGGAAAAACTGTTTTTT.